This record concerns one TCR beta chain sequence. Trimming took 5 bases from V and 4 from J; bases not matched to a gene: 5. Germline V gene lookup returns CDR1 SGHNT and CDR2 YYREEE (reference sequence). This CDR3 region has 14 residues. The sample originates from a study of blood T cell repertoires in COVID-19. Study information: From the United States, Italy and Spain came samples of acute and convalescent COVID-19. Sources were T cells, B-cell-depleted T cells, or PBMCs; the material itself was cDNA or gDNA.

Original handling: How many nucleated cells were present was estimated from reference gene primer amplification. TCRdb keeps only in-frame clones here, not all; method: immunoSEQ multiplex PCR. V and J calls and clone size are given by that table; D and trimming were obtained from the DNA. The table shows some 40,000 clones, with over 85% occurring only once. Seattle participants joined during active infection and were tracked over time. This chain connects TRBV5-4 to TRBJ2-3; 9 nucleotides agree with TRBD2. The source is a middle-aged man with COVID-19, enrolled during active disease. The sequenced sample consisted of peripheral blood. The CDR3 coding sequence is TGTGCCAGCAGGACGGGACTAGCAGCAGATACGCAGTATTTT. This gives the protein CASRTGLAADTQYF. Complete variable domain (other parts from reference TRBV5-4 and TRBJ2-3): ETGVTQSPTHLIKTRGQQVTLRCSSQSGHNTVSWYQQALGQGPQFIFQYYREEENGRGNFPPRFSGLQFPNYSSELNVNALELDDSALYLCASRTGLAADTQYFGPGTRLTVL.